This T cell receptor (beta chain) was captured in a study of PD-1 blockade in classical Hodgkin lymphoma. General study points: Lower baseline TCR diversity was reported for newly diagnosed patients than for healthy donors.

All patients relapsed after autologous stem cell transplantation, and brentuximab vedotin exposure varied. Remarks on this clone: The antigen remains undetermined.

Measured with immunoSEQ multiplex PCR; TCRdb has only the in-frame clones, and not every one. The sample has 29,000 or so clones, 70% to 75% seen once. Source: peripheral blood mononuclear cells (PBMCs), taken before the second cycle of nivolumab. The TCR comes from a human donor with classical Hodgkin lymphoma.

The CDR3 DNA is TGTGCCAGCAGTGCCGAGGGGACAGGGGGCGGTGGCTATGGCTACACCTTC. This sequence encodes CASSAEGTGGGGYGYTF. The J gene is TRBJ1-2, the V gene TRBV2; TRBD1 matches 12 bases. Germline V gene lookup returns CDR1 SNHLY and CDR2 FYNNEI. This CDR3 is built from 17 residues. Trimming removed 4 bases from V and 4 bases from J; junction bases left unmatched: 10.